These T cell receptor beta chains were read from a single sample in a study of blood T cell repertoires in COVID-19. The method was immunoSEQ multiplex PCR; TCRdb's version includes in-frame clones alone and lacks a portion of them. The profile covers approximately 390,000 clones, with approximately 85% appearing a single time and over 2% taken by the ten largest. The sample was PBMCs or T cells enriched from blood (not recorded which). All receptors derive from a woman between 35 and 50 years old with acute COVID-19. The CDR3 runs from the conserved cysteine through the conserved F or W. The D gene is left open where the match is weak. The size of a clone is reported for some rows only, either as once, few or many, or as a class for expanded clones.

clone_size j_call d_call v_call cdr3_aa cdr3_nt
NA TRBJ2-7 NA TRBV7-2 CASSFDRSSYEQYF TGTGCCAGCAGCTTTGATAGGAGCTCCTACGAGCAGTACTTC
NA TRBJ1-2 TRBD1 TRBV6-5 CASSFPGQGPYGYTF TGTGCCAGCAGTTTCCCGGGACAGGGGCCCTATGGCTACACCTTC
NA TRBJ2-2 NA TRBV9 CASSAASPNTGELFF TGTGCCAGCAGCGCAGCTAGCCCGAACACCGGGGAGCTGTTTTTT
NA TRBJ2-1 NA TRBV4-1 CASKGDIYNEQFF TGCGCCAGCAAAGGGGACATTTACAATGAGCAGTTCTTC
NA TRBJ2-7 TRBD2 TRBV6-1 CASSESGGVYEQYF TGTGCCAGCAGTGAATCGGGGGGGGTCTACGAGCAGTACTTC
once TRBJ2-5 TRBD2 TRBV5-1 CASSLIAGGETQYF TGCGCCAGCAGCTTGATAGCGGGAGGGGAGACCCAGTACTTC
NA TRBJ1-5 TRBD1 TRBV5-8 CASSSGTGGWQPQHF TGTGCCAGCAGCTCGGGGACAGGGGGCTGGCAGCCCCAGCATTTT
NA TRBJ1-6 NA TRBV10-2 CASSQNRDSPLHF TGCGCCAGCAGTCAAAACAGGGACTCACCCCTCCACTTT
once TRBJ1-3 TRBD1 TRBV6-6 CASSYDRDSGNTIYF TGTGCCAGCAGTTATGACAGGGACTCTGGAAACACCATATATTTT
NA TRBJ1-2 TRBD1 TRBV30 CAWTGGNYGYTF TGTGCCTGGACAGGGGGAAACTATGGCTACACCTTC